Listed below are T cell receptor beta chains from one sample, sequenced in a study of patients and donors after allogeneic stem cell transplantation. TCRdb used MiXCR to reprocess the RT-PCR reads, holding one entry per CDR3 protein. The sample carries some 960,000 distinct CDR3 sequences, over 15% recorded once. The sample taken for sequencing was blood, either unsorted or a sorted T cell fraction (not recorded which). The receptors were sampled from a human donor who was either an allogeneic HSCT recipient or a stem cell or donor lymphocyte infusion donor (not recorded which). It is not recorded whose cells these are; they may come from a transplant donor. CDR3s include the opening cysteine and the closing phenylalanine or tryptophan. Fields, in order: D gene, V gene, clone size, J gene, CDR3 protein, CDR3 DNA. The D gene is left open where the match is weak. Part of the rows lack a size; the others show once, few, many or a class for expanded clones.

d_gene: TRBD1
v_gene: TRBV11-3
abundance: -
j_gene: TRBJ1-6
CDR3aa: CASSLQGQGETPLHF
CDR3nt: TGTGCCAGCAGCTTACAAGGCCAGGGGGAGACACCCCTCCACTTT

d_gene: TRBD1
v_gene: TRBV7-9
abundance: few
j_gene: TRBJ1-1
CDR3aa: CADRGPDTEAFF
CDR3nt: TGTGCCGACAGGGGCCCGGACACTGAAGCTTTCTTT

d_gene: TRBD1
v_gene: TRBV9
abundance: few
j_gene: TRBJ1-3
CDR3aa: CASSARQGLNSGNTIYF
CDR3nt: TGTGCCAGCAGCGCTCGACAGGGTCTGAACTCTGGAAACACCATATATTTT

d_gene: -
v_gene: TRBV20-1
abundance: many
j_gene: TRBJ1-1
CDR3aa: CSARVGGRTEAFF
CDR3nt: TGCAGTGCTAGAGTCGGGGGGCGGACTGAAGCTTTCTTT

d_gene: -
v_gene: TRBV6-5
abundance: -
j_gene: TRBJ1-1
CDR3aa: CASSYSPSEAFF
CDR3nt: TGTGCCAGCAGTTACTCCCCTTCTGAAGCTTTCTTT

d_gene: TRBD2
v_gene: TRBV10-3
abundance: few
j_gene: TRBJ2-7
CDR3aa: CAISESSGGISYEQYF
CDR3nt: TGTGCCATCAGTGAGAGTAGCGGGGGGATCTCCTACGAGCAGTACTTC

d_gene: -
v_gene: TRBV20-1
abundance: -
j_gene: TRBJ1-4
CDR3aa: CSTRPGEKLFF
CDR3nt: TGCAGCACGCGGCCTGGTGAAAAACTGTTTTTT

d_gene: TRBD2
v_gene: TRBV29-1
abundance: few
j_gene: TRBJ2-5
CDR3aa: CSVLGLRRLQETQYF
CDR3nt: TGCAGCGTATTGGGACTACGGAGACTCCAAGAGACCCAGTACTTC

d_gene: -
v_gene: TRBV6-1
abundance: -
j_gene: TRBJ2-5
CDR3aa: CASRDRGYQETQYF
CDR3nt: TGTGCCAGCAGGGATAGGGGGTACCAAGAGACCCAGTACTTC

d_gene: -
v_gene: TRBV27
abundance: once
j_gene: TRBJ1-2
CDR3aa: CASSLVLGGNYGYTF
CDR3nt: TGTGCCAGCAGTTTAGTTCTGGGGGGGAACTATGGCTACACCTTC